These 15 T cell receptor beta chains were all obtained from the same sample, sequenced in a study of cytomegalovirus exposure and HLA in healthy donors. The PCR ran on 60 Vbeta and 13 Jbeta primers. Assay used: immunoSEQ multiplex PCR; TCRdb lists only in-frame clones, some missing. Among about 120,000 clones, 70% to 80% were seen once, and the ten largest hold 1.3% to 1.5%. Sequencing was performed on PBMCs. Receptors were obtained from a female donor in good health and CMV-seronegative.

The CDR3 loop reads CASSLLGEVVRPEAFF. The CDR3 region has the DNA TGTGCCAGCAGCTTGCTGGGGGAGGTTGTACGTCCTGAAGCTTTCTTT. The genes are TRBV5-6 and TRBJ1-1, with D perhaps TRBD1 (5 bases). V lost 1 base and J 6 bases, leaving 19 bases between the germline ends. The CDR3 is made up of 16 amino acids. CDR1 SGHDT and CDR2 YYEEEE come from the germline V gene. Full variable domain (remainder filled in from reference TRBV5-6 and TRBJ1-1): DAGVTQSPTHLIKTRGQQVTLRCSPKSGHDTVSWYQQALGQGPQFIFQYYEEEERQRGNFPDRFSGHQFPNYSSELNVNALLLGDSALYLCASSLLGEVVRPEAFFGQGTRLTVV.

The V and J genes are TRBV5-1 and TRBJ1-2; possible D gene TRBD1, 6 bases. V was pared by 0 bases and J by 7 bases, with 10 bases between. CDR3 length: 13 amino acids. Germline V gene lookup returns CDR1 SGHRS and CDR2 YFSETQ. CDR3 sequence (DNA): TGCGCCAGCAGCTTGGACAGGGCGGGTGGCTACACCTTC. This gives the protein CASSLDRAGGYTF.

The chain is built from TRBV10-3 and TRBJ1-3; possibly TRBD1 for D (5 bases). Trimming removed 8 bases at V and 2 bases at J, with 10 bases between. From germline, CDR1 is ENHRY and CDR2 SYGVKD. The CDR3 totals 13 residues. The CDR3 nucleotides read TGTGCCATCGCGGGGGGTACTGGAAACACCATATATTTT. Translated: CAIAGGTGNTIYF.

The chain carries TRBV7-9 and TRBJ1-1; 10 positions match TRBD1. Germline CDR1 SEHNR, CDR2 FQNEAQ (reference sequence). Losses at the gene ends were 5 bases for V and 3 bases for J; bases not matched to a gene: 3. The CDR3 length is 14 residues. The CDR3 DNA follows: TGTGCCAGCAGCCGGGACAGGGGAGACACTGAAGCTTTCTTT. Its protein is CASSRDRGDTEAFF.

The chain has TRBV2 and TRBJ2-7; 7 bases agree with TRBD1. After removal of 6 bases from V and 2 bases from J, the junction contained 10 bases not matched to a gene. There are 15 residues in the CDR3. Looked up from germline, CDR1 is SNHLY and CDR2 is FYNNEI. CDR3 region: CASRISPTGAYEQYF. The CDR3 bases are TGTGCCAGCAGGATATCCCCTACAGGGGCCTACGAGCAGTACTTC.

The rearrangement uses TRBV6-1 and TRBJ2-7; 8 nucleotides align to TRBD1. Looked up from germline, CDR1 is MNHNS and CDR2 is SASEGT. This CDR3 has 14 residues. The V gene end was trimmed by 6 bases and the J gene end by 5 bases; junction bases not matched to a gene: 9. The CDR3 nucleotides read TGTGCCAGCAGAGCAGGGGGCGCGGGACACGAGCAGTACTTC. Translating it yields CASRAGGAGHEQYF.

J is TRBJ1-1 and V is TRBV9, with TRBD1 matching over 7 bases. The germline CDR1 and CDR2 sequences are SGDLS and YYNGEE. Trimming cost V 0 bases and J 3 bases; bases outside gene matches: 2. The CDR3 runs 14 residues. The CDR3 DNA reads TGTGCCAGCAGCGTAGATGGACAGGACACTGAAGCTTTCTTT. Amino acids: CASSVDGQDTEAFF.

The CDR3, as DNA: TGTGCCAGCAGTTCCTTAGGGGGTAAAAACATTCAGTACTTC. Its translation is CASSSLGGKNIQYF. The V and J genes are TRBV6-5 and TRBJ2-4, with TRBD1 as a possible D gene (6 bases). Germline loops: CDR1 MNHEY, CDR2 SVGAGI. Trimming shortened V by 4 bases and J by 4 bases, and 11 bases separated the two germline ends. CDR3 length equals 14 residues.

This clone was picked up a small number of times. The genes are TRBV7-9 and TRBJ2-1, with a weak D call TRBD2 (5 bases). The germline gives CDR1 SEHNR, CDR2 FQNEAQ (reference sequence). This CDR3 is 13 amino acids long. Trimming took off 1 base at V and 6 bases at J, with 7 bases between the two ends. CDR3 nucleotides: TGTGCCAGCAGCTTAGTCGGAGGCAATGAGCAGTTCTTC. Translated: CASSLVGGNEQFF.

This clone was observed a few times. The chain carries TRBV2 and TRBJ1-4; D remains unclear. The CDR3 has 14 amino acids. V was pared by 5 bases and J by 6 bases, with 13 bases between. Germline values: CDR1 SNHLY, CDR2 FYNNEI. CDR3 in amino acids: CASSSSDGYEKLFF. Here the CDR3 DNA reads TGTGCCAGCAGTTCGTCCGACGGGTATGAAAAACTGTTTTTT.

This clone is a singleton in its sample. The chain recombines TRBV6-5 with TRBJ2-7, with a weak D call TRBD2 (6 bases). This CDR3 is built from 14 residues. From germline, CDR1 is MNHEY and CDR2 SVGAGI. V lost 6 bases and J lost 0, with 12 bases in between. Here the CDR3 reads CASRLSGSSYEQYF. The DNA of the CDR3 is TGTGCCAGCAGGCTTAGCGGAAGCTCCTACGAGCAGTACTTC.

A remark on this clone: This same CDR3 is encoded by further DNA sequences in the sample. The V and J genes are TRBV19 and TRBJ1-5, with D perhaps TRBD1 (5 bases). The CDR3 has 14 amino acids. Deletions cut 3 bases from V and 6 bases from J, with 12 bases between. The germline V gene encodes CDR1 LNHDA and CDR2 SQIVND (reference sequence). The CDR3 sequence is CASSIGQGGQPQHF. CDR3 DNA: TGTGCCAGTAGTATCGGGCAGGGTGGTCAGCCCCAGCATTTT.

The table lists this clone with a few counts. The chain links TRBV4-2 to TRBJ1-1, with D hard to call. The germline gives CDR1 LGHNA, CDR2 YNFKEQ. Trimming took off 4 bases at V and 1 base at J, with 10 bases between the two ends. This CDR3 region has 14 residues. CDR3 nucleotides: TGTGCCAGCAGCCGTTTGAGCCAGAACACTGAAGCTTTCTTT. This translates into CASSRLSQNTEAFF.

CDR3 nucleotide sequence: TGTGCCTGGAGTAAGGGTAGCGGGATCGAGCAGTACTTC. Translated: CAWSKGSGIEQYF. This rearrangement joins TRBV30 to TRBJ2-7; 8 nucleotides agree with TRBD2. Per the germline V gene, CDR1 is GTSNPN and CDR2 is SVGIG (reference sequence). V dropped 2 bases and J dropped 6; count of bases not matched to a gene: 6. This CDR3 contains 13 residues.

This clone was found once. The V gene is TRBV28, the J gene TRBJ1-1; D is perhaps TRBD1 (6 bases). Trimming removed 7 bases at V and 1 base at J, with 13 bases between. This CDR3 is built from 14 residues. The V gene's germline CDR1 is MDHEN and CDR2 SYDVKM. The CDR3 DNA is TGTGCCAGCACTCTTGGGGGCGCGAACACTGAAGCTTTCTTT. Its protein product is CASTLGGANTEAFF.